These 22 T cell receptor beta chains were sequenced from one sample in a study of a mutant IDH1 vaccine in newly diagnosed glioma. Noted time point: baseline, week 1 (first vaccination visit). Treatment defined: pre-vaccination baseline after standard-of-care therapy. The repertoire was sequenced with immunoSEQ multiplex PCR; TCRdb's copy has only in-frame clones and lacks some. Here the sample spans roughly 71,000 clones, approximately 86% being singletons. Sequenced here: PBMCs, sampled from a glioma patient treated with radiotherapy, temozolomide or both. Receptors originate from a man aged 25-45 years with glioma.

This chain links TRBV5-1 with TRBJ2-5; D is possibly TRBD2 (6 bases). The CDR3 sequence is 13 residues long. V was pared by 1 base and J by 3 bases, with 7 bases between. Germline V gene data show CDR1 as SGHRS and CDR2 as YFSETQ. This CDR3 is CASSLRREETQYF. The DNA for the CDR3 is TGCGCCAGCAGCTTGAGGAGGGAAGAGACCCAGTACTTC.

The V gene is TRBV19, the J gene TRBJ2-2; 9 nucleotides line up with TRBD1. Germline CDR1 and CDR2: LNHDA and SQIVND (reference sequence). The V and J ends lost 5 bases and 0 bases, in that order; junction bases with no gene match: 4. The CDR3 has 16 amino acids. This CDR3 is CASSGGQGANTGELFF. The DNA for the CDR3 is TGTGCCAGTAGTGGGGGACAGGGCGCGAACACCGGGGAGCTGTTTTTT.

The rearrangement joins TRBV30 to TRBJ2-5, with a weak D call TRBD2 (7 bases). The J call may be in error: the DNA end matches TRBJ2-7 better. This CDR3 is built from 12 residues. Germline CDR1 and CDR2: GTSNPN and SVGIG (reference sequence). Written as DNA, the CDR3 is TGTGCCTGGGGGGGGGCCTACTACGAGCAGTACTTC. This encodes CAWGGAYYEQYF.

J is TRBJ2-7 and V is TRBV6-5, with 7 positions matching TRBD1. The germline V gene encodes CDR1 MNHEY and CDR2 SVGAGI. CDR3 length: 14 amino acids. V was clipped by 6 bases and J by 3 bases; unmatched bases: 8. CDR3 sequence reads: CASSRRDRDYEQYF. The CDR3, as DNA: TGTGCCAGCAGCCGCCGGGACAGAGACTACGAGCAGTACTTC.

The rearrangement uses TRBV6-6 and TRBJ1-6, with D perhaps TRBD1 (5 bases). V was trimmed by 5 bases and J by 10 bases, leaving 15 bases between them. The CDR3 totals 14 residues. Germline CDR1 MNHNY, CDR2 SVGAGI (reference sequence). DNA of the CDR3: TGTGCCAGCAGTGTACCGGGGGGTGGATCACCCCTCCACTTT. Encoded protein: CASSVPGGGSPLHF.

V usage is TRBV5-5 and J usage is TRBJ2-1; the D gene is possibly TRBD2 (5 bases). Germline values: CDR1 SGHKS, CDR2 YYEKEE (reference sequence). Between the trimmed V and J ends, which lost 2 bases and 8 bases, there was a span of 14 bases. CDR3 length: 14 residues. The CDR3 region has the DNA TGTGCCAGCAGCTTTAATTTTCCCGGGGATGAGCAGTTCTTC. Translated, it gives CASSFNFPGDEQFF.

V gene TRBV25-1 combines with J gene TRBJ1-2; 7 bases align to TRBD1. The CDR3 covers 13 residues. Germline values: CDR1 MGHDK, CDR2 SYGVNS. The trim removed 5 bases at V and 6 bases at J, leaving 6 bases unmatched. CDR3 loop: CASSRQGYDGYTF. CDR3 DNA sequence: TGTGCCAGCAGTCGACAGGGCTACGATGGCTACACCTTC.

The chain uses TRBV6-1 and TRBJ2-7, with TRBD2 as a possible D gene (6 bases). V dropped 4 bases and J dropped 5 bases, with 15 bases sitting between them. CDR1 is MNHNS, CDR2 SASEGT, per germline. The length of the CDR3 is 14 residues. CDR3 nucleotide sequence: TGTGCCAGCAGTGTCGGGGGAGTCTACGACGAGCAGTACTTC. Protein: CASSVGGVYDEQYF.

This rearrangement joins TRBV2 to TRBJ2-5; 10 bases are shared with TRBD1. With V trimmed by 6 bases and J by 7 bases, 8 bases remained unmatched. Germline V lookup: CDR1 SNHLY, CDR2 FYNNEI. The CDR3 spans 14 residues. The CDR3 coding sequence is TGTGCCAGCAGCGACCGTGGACAGGGGGGGACCCAGTACTTC. Translated: CASSDRGQGGTQYF.

V is TRBV6-1 and J is TRBJ2-3, with TRBD1 identical over 10 bases. CDR1 MNHNS and CDR2 SASEGT come from the germline V gene. The CDR3 is 15 amino acids. V shed 5 bases and J 0 bases; nucleotides not matched to a gene: 2. CDR3 sequence (DNA): TGTGCCAGCAGTCTGGACAGGGGGAGCACAGATACGCAGTATTTT. Amino acids: CASSLDRGSTDTQYF.

The chain recombines TRBV7-9 with TRBJ2-6, with D possibly being TRBD1 (5 bases). Germline V gives CDR1 SEHNR, CDR2 FQNEAQ (reference sequence). V was clipped by 2 bases and J by 3 bases, with 8 bases between them. This CDR3 has 15 residues. The CDR3 sequence is CASSLSGIGANVLTF. Here the CDR3 DNA reads TGTGCCAGCAGCTTATCAGGGATTGGGGCCAACGTCCTGACTTTC. The entire variable domain, with the rest obtained from reference TRBV7-9 and TRBJ2-6, is as follows: DTGVSQNPRHKITKRGQNVTFRCDPISEHNRLYWYRQTLGQGPEFLTYFQNEAQLEKSRLLSDRFSAERPKGSFSTLEIQRTEQGDSAMYLCASSLSGIGANVLTFGAGSRLTVL.

Worth noting for this clone: Other nucleotide sequences in the sample specify the same CDR3. The chain joins TRBV19 to TRBJ2-7; maybe TRBD1 (5 bases). Trimming cost V 3 bases and J 3 bases, with 9 bases left between them. Germline V gives CDR1 LNHDA, CDR2 SQIVND (reference sequence). The CDR3 sequence is 13 residues long. The CDR3 nucleotides are TGTGCCAGTAGTATTGGCCAGGGCTACGAGCAGTACTTC. It codes for CASSIGQGYEQYF.

The chain couples TRBV4-1 to TRBJ1-4; D possibly corresponds to TRBD1 (6 bases). The germline gives CDR1 MGHRA, CDR2 YSYEKL. CDR3 length equals 16 residues. Trimming removed 1 base at V and 5 bases at J, with 14 bases between. Written as DNA, the CDR3 is TGCGCCAGCAGCCAAGTCTGGGAGAGGGGGAATGAAAAACTGTTTTTT. Translating it yields CASSQVWERGNEKLFF.

The table lists this clone with a count of one. The rearrangement joins TRBV7-9 to TRBJ2-2; 9 nucleotides align to TRBD1. The CDR3 spans 15 residues. V shed 6 bases, J shed 4 bases, and the junction held 6 bases outside the gene matches. Per the germline V gene, CDR1 is SEHNR and CDR2 is FQNEAQ (reference sequence). In DNA form, the CDR3 reads TGTGCCAGCAGGTGGACAGGGGCCGTCACCGGGGAGCTGTTTTTT. Residues: CASRWTGAVTGELFF.

CDR3 nucleotide sequence: TGTGCCTGGGCTACAGGGGGCAGTTCACCCCTCCACTTT. It translates to CAWATGGSSPLHF. This sequence joins TRBV30 and TRBJ1-6; 9 bases align to TRBD1. The length of the CDR3 is 13 residues. Germline V lookup: CDR1 GTSNPN, CDR2 SVGIG (reference sequence). Losses at the gene ends were 5 bases for V and 9 bases for J; bases not matched to a gene: 5.

V and J are TRBV18 and TRBJ1-2; D uncertain. The CDR3 contains 15 residues. The germline V and J ends were trimmed by 2 bases and 4 bases, with 14 bases remaining between them. Germline CDR1 reads KGHSH; CDR2 reads LQKENI. The CDR3, as DNA: TGTGCCAGCTCACCAGGGGTGAGCGGTCTCTATGGCTACACCTTC. Translation gives CASSPGVSGLYGYTF.

The J gene is TRBJ2-2, the V gene TRBV5-1; 13 positions agree with TRBD2. Germline V lookup: CDR1 SGHRS, CDR2 YFSETQ. This CDR3 region has 18 residues. J gave up 7 bases and V 4 bases, and 13 bases lay outside the gene matches. This CDR3 reads CASSRLTSGGYLGGELFF. The CDR3 nucleotides are TGCGCCAGCAGCCGTCTGACTAGCGGGGGGTACCTAGGCGGGGAGCTGTTTTTT.

This clone was counted only a few times. The rearrangement uses TRBV19 and TRBJ1-6; D is unresolved. Germline V gene lookup returns CDR1 LNHDA and CDR2 SQIVND (reference sequence). V lost 4 bases and J lost 8, with 15 bases in between. This CDR3 is 15 amino acids long. The CDR3 reads CASSTRPIMDSPLHF. The CDR3 DNA follows: TGTGCCAGTAGTACACGCCCGATAATGGATTCACCCCTCCACTTT.

This chain links TRBV5-1 with TRBJ2-7; 9 nucleotides line up with TRBD1. The CDR3 is 13 amino acids. Germline trimming cut 4 bases from V and 6 bases from J; bases unmatched to any gene: 5. CDR1 is SGHRS and CDR2 is YFSETQ in the germline V gene. CDR3 sequence reads: CASSRGQGSEQYF. CDR3 DNA: TGCGCCAGCAGCAGGGGACAGGGTAGCGAGCAGTACTTC.

V is TRBV7-2 and J is TRBJ2-5; D might be TRBD1 (5 bases). The CDR3 sequence is 15 residues long. V dropped 1 base and J dropped 4 bases, with 13 bases sitting between them. In germline, CDR1 is SGHTA, CDR2 FQGNSA. The CDR3 is CASSLVGAEAETQYF. The CDR3 DNA sequence: TGTGCCAGCAGCTTAGTTGGGGCAGAAGCAGAGACCCAGTACTTC.

As for this clone: Relative to the germline gene, one junction end is altered; a read error may explain this. The sample has other DNA sequences that encode this CDR3 too. The chain employs TRBV10-3 and TRBJ1-1; D is possibly TRBD1 (5 bases). The germline CDR1 and CDR2 sequences are ENHRY and SYGVKD. The length of the CDR3 is 15 residues. The DNA for the CDR3 is TGTGCCATCAGTGAGTCGGGGGGTGATATCACTGAAGCCTTCTTT. This codes for CAISESGGDITEAFF.

This chain connects TRBV18 to TRBJ2-5; D unresolved. Trimming left V 4 bases short and J 13 bases short, with 22 bases between. The CDR3 loop spans 14 amino acids. Germline lookup yields CDR1 KGHSH and CDR2 LQKENI. CDR3: CASSLDGTLSFSYF. CDR3 DNA: TGTGCCAGCTCACTGGACGGCACACTCTCCTTCTCGTACTTC.